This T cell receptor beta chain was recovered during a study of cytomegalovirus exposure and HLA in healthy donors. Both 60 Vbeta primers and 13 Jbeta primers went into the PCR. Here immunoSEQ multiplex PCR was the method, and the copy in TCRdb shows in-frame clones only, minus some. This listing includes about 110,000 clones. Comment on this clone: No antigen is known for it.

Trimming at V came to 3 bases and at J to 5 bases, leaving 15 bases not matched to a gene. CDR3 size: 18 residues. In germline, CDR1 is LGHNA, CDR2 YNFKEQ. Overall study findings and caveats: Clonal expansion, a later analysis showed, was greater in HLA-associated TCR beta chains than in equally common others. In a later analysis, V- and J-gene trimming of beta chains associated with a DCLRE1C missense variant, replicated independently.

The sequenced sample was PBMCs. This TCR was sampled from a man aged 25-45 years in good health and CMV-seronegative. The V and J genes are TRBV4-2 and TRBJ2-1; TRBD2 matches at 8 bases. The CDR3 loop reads CASSHSLLPGLGNNEQFF. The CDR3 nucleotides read TGTGCCAGCAGCCACTCCCTTTTGCCGGGACTAGGGAACAATGAGCAGTTCTTC.